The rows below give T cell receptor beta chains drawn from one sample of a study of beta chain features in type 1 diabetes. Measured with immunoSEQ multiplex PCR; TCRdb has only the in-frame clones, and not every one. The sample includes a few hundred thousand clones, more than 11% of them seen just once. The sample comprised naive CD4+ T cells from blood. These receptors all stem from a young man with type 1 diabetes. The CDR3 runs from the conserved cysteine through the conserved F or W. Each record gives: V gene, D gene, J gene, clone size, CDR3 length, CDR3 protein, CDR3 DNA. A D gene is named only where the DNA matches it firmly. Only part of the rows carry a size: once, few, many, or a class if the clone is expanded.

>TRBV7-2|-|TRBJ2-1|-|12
CASSPTSNEQFF
TGTGCCAGCAGCCCCACTAGTAATGAGCAGTTCTTC
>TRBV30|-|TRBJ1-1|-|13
CAWKIAFNTEAFF
TGTGCCTGGAAGATAGCGTTTAACACTGAAGCTTTCTTT
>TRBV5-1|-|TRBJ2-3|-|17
CASSLQGGPGRTDTQYF
TGCGCCAGCAGCCTCCAGGGTGGCCCGGGGAGGACAGATACGCAGTATTTT
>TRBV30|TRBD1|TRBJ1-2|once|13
CAWSVPGGAGYTF
TGTGCCTGGAGTGTACCAGGGGGCGCGGGCTACACCTTC
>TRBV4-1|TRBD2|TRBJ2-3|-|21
CASSQEGQRGASGRAADTQYF
TGCGCCAGCAGCCAAGAAGGACAAAGGGGGGCTAGCGGGAGGGCGGCAGATACGCAGTATTTT
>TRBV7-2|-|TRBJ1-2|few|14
CASSLAPGTYGYTF
TGTGCCAGCAGCTTAGCTCCGGGTACCTATGGCTACACCTTC
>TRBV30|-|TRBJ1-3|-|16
CAWSVSRSSSGNTIYF
TGTGCCTGGAGTGTAAGTCGGTCGAGCTCTGGAAACACCATATATTTT
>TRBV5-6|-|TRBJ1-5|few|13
CASSLANNQPQHF
TGTGCCAGCAGCTTGGCCAACAATCAGCCCCAGCATTTT
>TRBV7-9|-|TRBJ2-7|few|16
CASSLAGATKAYEQYF
TGTGCCAGCAGCTTAGCGGGGGCGACGAAGGCCTACGAGCAGTACTTC
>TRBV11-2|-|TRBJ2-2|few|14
CASSLGSLVGELFF
TGTGCCAGCAGCTTAGGGAGTTTGGTCGGGGAGCTGTTTTTT
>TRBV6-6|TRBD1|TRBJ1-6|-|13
CASIMTGTSPLHF
TGTGCCAGCATCATGACAGGGACTTCACCCCTCCACTTT
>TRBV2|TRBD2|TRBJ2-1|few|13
CASGTSRDNEQFF
TGTGCCAGCGGGACTAGCAGAGACAATGAGCAGTTCTTC
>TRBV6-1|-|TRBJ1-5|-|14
CASSEERLNQPQHF
TGTGCCAGCAGTGAAGAGAGACTGAATCAGCCCCAGCATTTT
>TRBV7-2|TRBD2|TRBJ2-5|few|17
CASSLFPSGTSQETQYF
TGTGCCAGCAGCTTATTCCCTAGCGGGACCTCACAAGAGACCCAGTACTTC
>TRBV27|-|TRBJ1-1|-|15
CASSSRQAMNTEAFF
TGTGCCAGCAGTTCCCGACAGGCGATGAACACTGAAGCTTTCTTT
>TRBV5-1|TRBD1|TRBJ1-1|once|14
CASSYDRGRGQAFF
TGCGCCAGCAGCTACGACAGGGGGCGAGGGCAAGCTTTCTTT